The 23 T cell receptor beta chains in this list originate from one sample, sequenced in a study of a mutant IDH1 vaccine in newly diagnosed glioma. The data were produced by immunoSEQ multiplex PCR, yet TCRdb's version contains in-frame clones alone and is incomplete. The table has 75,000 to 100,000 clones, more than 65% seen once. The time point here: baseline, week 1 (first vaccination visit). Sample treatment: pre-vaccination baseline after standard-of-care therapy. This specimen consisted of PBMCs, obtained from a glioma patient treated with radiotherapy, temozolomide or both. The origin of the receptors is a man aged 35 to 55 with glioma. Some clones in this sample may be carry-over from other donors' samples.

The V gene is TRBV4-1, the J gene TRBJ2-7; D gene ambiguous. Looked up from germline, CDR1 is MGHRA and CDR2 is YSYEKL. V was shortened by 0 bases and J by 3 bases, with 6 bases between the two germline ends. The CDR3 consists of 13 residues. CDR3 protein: CASSQDLSYEQYF. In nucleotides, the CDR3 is TGCGCCAGCAGCCAAGATCTAAGCTACGAGCAGTACTTC.

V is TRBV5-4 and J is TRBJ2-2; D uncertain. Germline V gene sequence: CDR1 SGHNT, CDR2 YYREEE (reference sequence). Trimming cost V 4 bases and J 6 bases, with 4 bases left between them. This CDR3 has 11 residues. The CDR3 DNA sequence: TGTGCCAGCAGCGAGCCCGGGGAGCTGTTTTTT. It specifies CASSEPGELFF.

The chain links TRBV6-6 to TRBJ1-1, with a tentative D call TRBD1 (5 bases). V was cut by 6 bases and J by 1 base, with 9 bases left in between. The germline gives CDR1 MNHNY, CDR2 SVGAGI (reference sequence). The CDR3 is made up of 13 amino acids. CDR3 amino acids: CASRGPGNTEAFF. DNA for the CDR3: TGTGCCAGCAGGGGACCGGGGAACACTGAAGCTTTCTTT.

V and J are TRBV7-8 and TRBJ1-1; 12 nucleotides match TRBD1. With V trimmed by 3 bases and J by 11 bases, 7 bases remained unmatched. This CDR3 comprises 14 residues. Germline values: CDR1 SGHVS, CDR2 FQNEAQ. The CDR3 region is CASSFAGTGGGAFF. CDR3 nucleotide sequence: TGTGCCAGCAGCTTTGCCGGGACAGGGGGCGGCGCTTTCTTT.

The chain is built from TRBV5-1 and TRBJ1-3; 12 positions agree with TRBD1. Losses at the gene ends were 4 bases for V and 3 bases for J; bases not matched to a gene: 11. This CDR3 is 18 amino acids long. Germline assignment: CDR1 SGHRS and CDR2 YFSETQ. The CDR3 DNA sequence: TGCGCCAGCAGCCGACTACCAGGGACAGGGGGCGGTGGAAACACCATATATTTT. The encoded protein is CASSRLPGTGGGGNTIYF.

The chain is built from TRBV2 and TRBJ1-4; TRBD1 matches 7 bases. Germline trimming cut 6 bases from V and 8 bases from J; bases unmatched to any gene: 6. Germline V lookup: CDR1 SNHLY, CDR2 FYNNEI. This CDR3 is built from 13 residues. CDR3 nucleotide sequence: TGTGCCAGCAGGCGGGGACAGACCGAAAAACTGTTTTTT. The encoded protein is CASRRGQTEKLFF.

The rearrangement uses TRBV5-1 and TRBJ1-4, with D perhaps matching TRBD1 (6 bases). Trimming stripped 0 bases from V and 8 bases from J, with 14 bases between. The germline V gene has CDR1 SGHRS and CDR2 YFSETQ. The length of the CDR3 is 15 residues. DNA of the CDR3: TGCGCCAGCAGCTTGGGCGGGGGCCTAACCGAAAAACTGTTTTTT. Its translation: CASSLGGGLTEKLFF.

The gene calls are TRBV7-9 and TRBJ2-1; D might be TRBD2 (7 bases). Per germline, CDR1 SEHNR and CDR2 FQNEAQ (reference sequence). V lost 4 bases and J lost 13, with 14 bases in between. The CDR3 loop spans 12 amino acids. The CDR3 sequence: CASSSPGGPQFF. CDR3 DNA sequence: TGTGCCAGCAGCTCTCCGGGGGGCCCCCAGTTCTTC.

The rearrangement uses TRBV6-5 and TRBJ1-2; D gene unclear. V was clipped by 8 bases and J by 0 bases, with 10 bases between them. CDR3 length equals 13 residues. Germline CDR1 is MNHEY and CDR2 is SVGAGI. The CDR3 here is CASFDTANYGYTF. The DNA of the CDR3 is TGTGCCAGCTTCGACACCGCTAACTATGGCTACACCTTC.

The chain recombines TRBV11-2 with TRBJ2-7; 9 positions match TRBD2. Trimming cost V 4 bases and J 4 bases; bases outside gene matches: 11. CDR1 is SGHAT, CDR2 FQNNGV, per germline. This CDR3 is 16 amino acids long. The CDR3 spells CASSSQSTSGDYEQYF. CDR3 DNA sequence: TGTGCCAGCAGCTCACAATCGACTAGCGGTGATTACGAGCAGTACTTC.

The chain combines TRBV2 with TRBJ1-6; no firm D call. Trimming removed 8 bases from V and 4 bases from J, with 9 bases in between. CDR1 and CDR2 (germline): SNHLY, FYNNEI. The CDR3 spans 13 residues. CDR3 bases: TGTGCCAGCTTGGGGAAATATAATTCACCCCTCCACTTT. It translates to CASLGKYNSPLHF.

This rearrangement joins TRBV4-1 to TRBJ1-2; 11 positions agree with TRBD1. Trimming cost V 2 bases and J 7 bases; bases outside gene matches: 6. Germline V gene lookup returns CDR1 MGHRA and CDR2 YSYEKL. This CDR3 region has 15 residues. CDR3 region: CASSQPGTGGGGYTF. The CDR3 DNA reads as TGCGCCAGCAGCCAACCCGGGACAGGGGGTGGTGGCTACACCTTC.

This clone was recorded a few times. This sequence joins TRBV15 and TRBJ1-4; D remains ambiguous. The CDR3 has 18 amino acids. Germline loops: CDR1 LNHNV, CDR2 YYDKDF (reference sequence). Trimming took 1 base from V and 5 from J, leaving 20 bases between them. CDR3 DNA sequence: TGTGCCACCAGCAGAGGATCGCTTAGGCGGGCTCTAAATGAAAAACTGTTTTTT. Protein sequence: CATSRGSLRRALNEKLFF.

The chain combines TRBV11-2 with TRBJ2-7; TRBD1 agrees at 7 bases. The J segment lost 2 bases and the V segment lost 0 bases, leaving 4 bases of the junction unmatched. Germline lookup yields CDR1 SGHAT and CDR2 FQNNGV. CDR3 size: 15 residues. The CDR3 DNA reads TGTGCCAGCAGCTTAGATCAGGGGGTGGCCTACGAGCAGTACTTC. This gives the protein CASSLDQGVAYEQYF. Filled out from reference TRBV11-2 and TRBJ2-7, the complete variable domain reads EAGVAQSPRYKIIEKRQSVAFWCNPISGHATLYWYQQILGQGPKLLIQFQNNGVVDDSQLPKDRFSAERLKGVDSTLKIQPAKLEDSAVYLCASSLDQGVAYEQYFGPGTRLTVT.

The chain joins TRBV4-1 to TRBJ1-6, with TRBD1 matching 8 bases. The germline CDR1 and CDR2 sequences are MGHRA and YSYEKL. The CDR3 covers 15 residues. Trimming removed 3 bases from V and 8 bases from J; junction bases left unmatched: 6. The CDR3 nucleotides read TGCGCCAGCAGCCATCCCGCAGGGGGCCATTCACCCCTCCACTTT. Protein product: CASSHPAGGHSPLHF.

CDR3 DNA: TGTGCCAGCAGTTATGGCCTGGGGGAGACCCAGTACTTC. It codes for CASSYGLGETQYF. The rearrangement links TRBV6-5 to TRBJ2-5; D gene ambiguous. Germline CDR1 reads MNHEY; CDR2 reads SVGAGI. Trimming took off 3 bases at V and 5 bases at J, with 10 bases between the two ends. The CDR3 is made up of 13 amino acids.

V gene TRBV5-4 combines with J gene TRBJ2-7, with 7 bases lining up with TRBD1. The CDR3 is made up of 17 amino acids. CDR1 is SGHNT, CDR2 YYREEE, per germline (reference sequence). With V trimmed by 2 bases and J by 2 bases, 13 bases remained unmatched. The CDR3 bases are TGTGCCAGCAGCTTATGGTTGGGACAGAGCAATCCCTACGAGCAGTACTTC. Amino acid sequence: CASSLWLGQSNPYEQYF.

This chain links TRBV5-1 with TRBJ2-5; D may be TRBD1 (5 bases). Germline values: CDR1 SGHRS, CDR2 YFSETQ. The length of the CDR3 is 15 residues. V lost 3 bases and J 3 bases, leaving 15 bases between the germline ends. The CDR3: CASSWQTGAEETQYF. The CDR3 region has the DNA TGCGCCAGCAGCTGGCAAACAGGAGCCGAAGAGACCCAGTACTTC.

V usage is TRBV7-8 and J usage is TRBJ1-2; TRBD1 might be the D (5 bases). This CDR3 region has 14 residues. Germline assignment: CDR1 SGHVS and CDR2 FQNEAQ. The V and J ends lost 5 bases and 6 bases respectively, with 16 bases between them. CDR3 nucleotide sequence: TGTGCCAGCAGCCCATTCCCGGGACTCGATGGCTACACCTTC. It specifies CASSPFPGLDGYTF.

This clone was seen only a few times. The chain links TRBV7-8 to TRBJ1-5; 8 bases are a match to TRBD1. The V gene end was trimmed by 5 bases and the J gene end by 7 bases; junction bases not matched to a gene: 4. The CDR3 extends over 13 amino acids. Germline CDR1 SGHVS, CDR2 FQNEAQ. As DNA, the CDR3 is TGTGCCAGCAGCCACGACAGGGGCCAGCCCCAGCATTTT. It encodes CASSHDRGQPQHF.

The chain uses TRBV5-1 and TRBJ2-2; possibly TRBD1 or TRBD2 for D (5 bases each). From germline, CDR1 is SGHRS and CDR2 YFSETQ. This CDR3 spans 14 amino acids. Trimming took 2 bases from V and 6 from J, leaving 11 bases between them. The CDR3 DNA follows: TGCGCCAGCAGCTTTGGGCGAGGGGCCGGGGAGCTGTTTTTT. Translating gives CASSFGRGAGELFF.

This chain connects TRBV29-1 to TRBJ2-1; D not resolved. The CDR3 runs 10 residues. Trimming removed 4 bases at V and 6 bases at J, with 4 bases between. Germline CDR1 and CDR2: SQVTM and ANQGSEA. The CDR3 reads CSVGVNEQFF. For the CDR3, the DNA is TGCAGCGTTGGAGTCAATGAGCAGTTCTTC.

CDR3 in amino acids: CASQPGGPRNSPLHF. The CDR3 DNA sequence: TGTGCCAGCCAACCGGGGGGGCCCCGAAATTCACCCCTCCACTTT. The chain links TRBV18 to TRBJ1-6, with a weak D call TRBD1 (6 bases). The CDR3 is 15 amino acids. Germline loops: CDR1 KGHSH, CDR2 LQKENI. The ends were cut back, 8 bases at V and 7 bases at J, with 18 bases in the middle.